Sequencing of this TCR beta chain was carried out in a study of CD4 T cells in relation to SARS-CoV-2 and coronaviruses. Study in general: TCR beta CDR3s were sequenced after roughly eleven-day antigen culture of PBMCs. Controls used an HIV-1 Nef peptide pool or no peptide.

This CDR3 is built from 15 residues. V was pared by 0 bases and J by 8 bases, with 17 bases between. Germline V gene lookup returns CDR1 SGHRS and CDR2 YFSETQ. Measured with immunoSEQ multiplex PCR; TCRdb has only the in-frame clones, and not every one. This table holds under 25,000 clones, 75% to 85% found once. Concerning this clone: The antigen is unknown.

Before the COVID-19 pandemic, during about 2010-2019, CD4+ T cells were taken from unexposed donors. CD4+ T cells were isolated from the cells after 10 days of culture. Cells permitting, SARS-CoV-2 S/N and four cold-coronavirus spikes were tested on unexposed-donor CD4+ T cells. Cultures received half-medium IL-2 refreshes on days 3 and 7. The sequencing sample was made of CD4+ T cells from PBMCs, cultured in vitro. The receptor's source is a human donor in good health. This chain connects TRBV5-1 to TRBJ1-2; TRBD1 might be the D (6 bases). The CDR3 region is CASSLDIGRGSGYTF. CDR3 sequence (DNA): TGCGCCAGCAGCTTGGATATCGGCAGGGGTAGCGGCTACACCTTC.